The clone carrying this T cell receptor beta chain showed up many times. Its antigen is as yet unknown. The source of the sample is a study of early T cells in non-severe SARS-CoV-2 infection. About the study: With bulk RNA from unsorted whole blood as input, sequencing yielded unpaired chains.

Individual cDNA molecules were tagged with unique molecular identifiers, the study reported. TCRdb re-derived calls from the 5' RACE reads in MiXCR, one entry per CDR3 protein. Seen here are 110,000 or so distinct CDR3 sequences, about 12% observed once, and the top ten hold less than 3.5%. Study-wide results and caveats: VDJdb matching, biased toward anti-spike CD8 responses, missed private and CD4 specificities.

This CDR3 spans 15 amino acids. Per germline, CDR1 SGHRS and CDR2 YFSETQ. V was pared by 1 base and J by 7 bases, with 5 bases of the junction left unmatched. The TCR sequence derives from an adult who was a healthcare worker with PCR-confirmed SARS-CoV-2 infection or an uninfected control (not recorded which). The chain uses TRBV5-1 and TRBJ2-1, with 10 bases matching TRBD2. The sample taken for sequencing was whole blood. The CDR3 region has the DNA TGCGCCAGCAGCTTGCTCGCTAGCGGGAGTAATGAGCAGTTCTTC. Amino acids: CASSLLASGSNEQFF.